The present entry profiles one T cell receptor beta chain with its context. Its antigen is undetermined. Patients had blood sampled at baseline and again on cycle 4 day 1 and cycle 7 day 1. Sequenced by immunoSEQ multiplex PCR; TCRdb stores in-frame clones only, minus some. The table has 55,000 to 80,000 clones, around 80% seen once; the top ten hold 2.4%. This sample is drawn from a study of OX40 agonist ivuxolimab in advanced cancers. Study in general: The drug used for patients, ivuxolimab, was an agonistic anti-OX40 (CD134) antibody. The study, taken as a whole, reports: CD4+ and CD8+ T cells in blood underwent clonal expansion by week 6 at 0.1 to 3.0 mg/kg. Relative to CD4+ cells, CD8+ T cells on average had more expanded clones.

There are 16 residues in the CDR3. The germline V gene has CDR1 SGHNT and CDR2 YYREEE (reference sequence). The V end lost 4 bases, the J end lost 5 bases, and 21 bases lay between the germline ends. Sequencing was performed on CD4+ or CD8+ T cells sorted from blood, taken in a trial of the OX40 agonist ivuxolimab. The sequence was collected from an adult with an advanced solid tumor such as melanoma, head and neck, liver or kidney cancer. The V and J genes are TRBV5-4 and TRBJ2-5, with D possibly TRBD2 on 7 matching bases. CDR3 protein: CASSPRRGGAQETQYF. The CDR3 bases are TGTGCCAGCAGCCCCCGTAGGGGGGGGGCCCAGGAGACCCAGTACTTC.